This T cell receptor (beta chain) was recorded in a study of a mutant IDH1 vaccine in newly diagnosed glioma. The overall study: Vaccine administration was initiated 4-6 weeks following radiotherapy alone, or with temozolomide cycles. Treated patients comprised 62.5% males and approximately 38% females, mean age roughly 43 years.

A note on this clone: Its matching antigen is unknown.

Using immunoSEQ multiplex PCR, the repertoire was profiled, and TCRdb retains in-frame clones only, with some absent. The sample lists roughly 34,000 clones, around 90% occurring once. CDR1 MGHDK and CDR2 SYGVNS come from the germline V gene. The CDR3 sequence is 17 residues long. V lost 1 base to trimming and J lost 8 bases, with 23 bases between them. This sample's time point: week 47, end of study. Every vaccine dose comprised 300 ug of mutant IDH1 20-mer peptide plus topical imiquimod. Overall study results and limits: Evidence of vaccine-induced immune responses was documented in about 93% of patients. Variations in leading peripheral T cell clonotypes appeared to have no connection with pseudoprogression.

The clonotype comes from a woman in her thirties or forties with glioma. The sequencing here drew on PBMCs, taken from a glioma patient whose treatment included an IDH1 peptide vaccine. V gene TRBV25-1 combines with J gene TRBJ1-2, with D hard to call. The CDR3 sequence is CASSEFGWGGSVRGYTF. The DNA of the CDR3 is TGTGCCAGCAGTGAATTTGGGTGGGGTGGCTCAGTACGAGGCTACACCTTC.